This T cell receptor (beta chain) originates from a study of blood T cell repertoires in COVID-19. The data were produced by immunoSEQ multiplex PCR, yet TCRdb's version contains in-frame clones alone and is incomplete. The sample lists fewer than 70,000 clones; around 77% were seen once. The material sequenced was peripheral blood. This TCR was sampled from a man aged 55 to 70 with acute or convalescent COVID-19.

The CDR3 DNA reads as TGTGCCAGCAGCTTACAGGGGACAAATTCACCCCTCCACTTT. It yields the protein CASSLQGTNSPLHF. The gene calls are TRBV7-2 and TRBJ1-6, with D tentatively TRBD1 (6 bases). V lost 2 bases, J lost 7 bases, and 9 bases lay in between. The CDR3 is made up of 14 amino acids. Germline V gene lookup returns CDR1 SGHTA and CDR2 FQGNSA.